The 25 T cell receptor beta chains given below trace back to one sample, sequenced in a study of cytomegalovirus exposure and HLA in healthy donors (dated by TCRdb to 2016 to 2017). Libraries were prepared through the immunoSEQ multiplex PCR assay. For the multiplex PCR, a mixture combining 60 forward primers for TCR Vbeta segments and 13 reverse primers for TCR Jbeta segments was used. This is the immuneACCESS table as TCRdb keeps it, with only in-frame sequences that have V and J called. A part of the clones is gone; compared with another copy, unresolved V genes explain less than half, and the rest is unexplained. The sample profile shows over 150,000 clones; around four fifths of them were found once. Of the sample, around 1.3% falls within the top ten clones. The specimen was PBMCs. These receptors were collected from a woman aged 50 to 65 in good health and CMV-seronegative.

V is TRBV6-4 and J is TRBJ2-7; D is perhaps TRBD1 (6 bases). The germline V and J ends were trimmed by 4 bases and 6 bases, with 13 bases remaining between them. The CDR3 length is 13 residues. Germline loops: CDR1 MRHNA, CDR2 SNTAGT. CDR3 nucleotide sequence: TGTGCCAGCAGTGCGGAACAGGGTGGCGAGCAGTACTTC. Translated, it gives CASSAEQGGEQYF.

The chain uses TRBV7-2 and TRBJ2-7; a weak D match, TRBD1 (5 bases). Deletions cut 1 base from V and 4 bases from J, with 11 bases between. CDR3 size: 14 residues. From germline, CDR1 is SGHTA and CDR2 FQGNSA. In nucleotides, the CDR3 is TGTGCCAGCAGCTTAGGGTCAGGGCGATACGAGCAGTACTTC. Translated: CASSLGSGRYEQYF.

The rearrangement links TRBV11-3 to TRBJ2-1; no reliable D call. Germline assignment: CDR1 SGHNT and CDR2 YENEEA. V dropped 6 bases and J dropped 5 bases, with 11 bases sitting between them. This CDR3 comprises 13 residues. The CDR3 loop is CASRLLFHNEQFF. DNA of the CDR3: TGTGCCAGCAGACTCCTTTTTCACAATGAGCAGTTCTTC.

This chain uses TRBV5-1 with TRBJ1-5, with no clear D. CDR1 SGHRS and CDR2 YFSETQ come from the germline V gene. CDR3 length equals 12 residues. Trimming took off 3 bases at V and 7 bases at J, with 8 bases between the two ends. The CDR3 loop reads CASSSPGQPQHF. The CDR3 DNA sequence: TGCGCCAGCAGCTCCCCGGGACAGCCCCAGCATTTT.

V and J are TRBV7-9 and TRBJ2-1; TRBD2 agrees at 15 bases. Germline-derived CDR1 and CDR2 are SEHNR and FQNEAQ (reference sequence). The CDR3 has 19 residues. J lost 5 bases, V lost 4 bases, and 12 bases had no gene match. The CDR3: CASSSSPGLAGGLHNEQFF. The CDR3 DNA reads as TGTGCCAGCAGCTCTAGTCCGGGACTAGCGGGGGGCCTCCACAATGAGCAGTTCTTC.

This chain connects TRBV7-2 to TRBJ2-3, with 7 bases that match TRBD2. Germline V CDR1 and CDR2: SGHTA, FQGNSA. The ends lost 5 bases at V and 3 bases at J; junction bases unmatched: 8. This CDR3 has 15 amino acids. The CDR3: CASSPDRGGTDTQYF. For the CDR3, the DNA is TGTGCCAGCAGCCCCGACCGGGGAGGGACAGATACGCAGTATTTT.

The CDR3 region has the DNA TGTGCCAGCAGGCCAGGGACAATTAGCACAGATACGCAGTATTTT. Translating it yields CASRPGTISTDTQYF. The rearrangement links TRBV7-9 to TRBJ2-3; TRBD1 might be the D (6 bases). Germline assignment: CDR1 SEHNR and CDR2 FQNEAQ (reference sequence). This CDR3 is 15 amino acids long. V lost 6 bases and J lost 0, with 13 bases in between.

The chain combines TRBV28 with TRBJ2-1; no reliable D call. V dropped 4 bases and J dropped 7 bases, with 23 bases sitting between them. The CDR3 has 17 amino acids. Germline V lookup: CDR1 MDHEN, CDR2 SYDVKM. In DNA, the CDR3 is TGTGCCAGCAGTTCATACACTTCCCAGGTCAAACAAAATGAGCAGTTCTTC. As protein: CASSSYTSQVKQNEQFF.

CDR3 in DNA: TGTGCCAGCAGCCCCGGGACAGGGGAATACGAGCAGTACTTC. Protein: CASSPGTGEYEQYF. The chain carries TRBV7-3 and TRBJ2-7; 10 nucleotides line up with TRBD1. Germline assignment: CDR1 SGHTA and CDR2 FQGTGA. V was pared by 5 bases and J by 4 bases, with 5 bases of the junction left unmatched. This CDR3 has 14 residues.

This chain connects TRBV9 to TRBJ1-1, with TRBD1 identical over 7 bases. Germline CDR1 reads SGDLS; CDR2 reads YYNGEE. The CDR3 is 17 residues long. The J segment lost 2 bases and the V segment lost 0 bases, leaving 10 bases of the junction unmatched. The CDR3 reads CASSVETGTVLNTEAFF. CDR3 in DNA: TGTGCCAGCAGCGTAGAAACTGGGACAGTCCTTAACACTGAAGCTTTCTTT.

There are a few counts of this clone. The chain couples TRBV15 to TRBJ1-5, with TRBD1 matching 11 bases. This CDR3 has 15 amino acids. V lost 3 bases, J lost 5 bases, and 3 bases stayed unmatched. Germline values: CDR1 LNHNV, CDR2 YYDKDF (reference sequence). The CDR3 nucleotides are TGTGCCACCAGCAGCTGGGGACAGGGGGATCAGCCCCAGCATTTT. Encoded protein: CATSSWGQGDQPQHF.

J is TRBJ2-1 and V is TRBV4-2; no definite D call. There are 14 residues in the CDR3. Germline V gene sequence: CDR1 LGHNA, CDR2 YNFKEQ. The ends were cut back, 4 bases at V and 3 bases at J, with 10 bases in the middle. The CDR3 is CASSPRLDYNEQFF. Here the CDR3 DNA reads TGTGCCAGCAGCCCCCGACTCGACTACAATGAGCAGTTCTTC.

The CDR3 sequence is CASRLQGAGETQYF. As DNA, the CDR3 is TGTGCCAGCAGACTCCAGGGGGCGGGGGAGACCCAGTACTTC. The chain joins TRBV28 to TRBJ2-5; 8 bases line up with TRBD1. Losses at the gene ends were 6 bases for V and 5 bases for J; bases not matched to a gene: 8. The CDR3 is 14 amino acids. Germline V gene sequence: CDR1 MDHEN, CDR2 SYDVKM.

The CDR3 loop reads CASSLGEGARTNEKLFF. The DNA for the CDR3 is TGTGCCAGCAGCTTAGGCGAGGGGGCTAGAACTAATGAAAAACTGTTTTTT. This chain connects TRBV7-9 to TRBJ1-4; the match to TRBD1 covers 7 bases. V shed 1 base and J 1 base; nucleotides not matched to a gene: 6. Germline CDR1 reads SEHNR; CDR2 reads FQNEAQ (reference sequence). CDR3 length equals 17 residues.

The V and J genes are TRBV7-2 and TRBJ1-1; D is possibly TRBD1 (5 bases). This CDR3 spans 14 amino acids. Between the trimmed V and J ends, which lost 7 bases and 0 bases, there was a span of 12 bases. Per germline, CDR1 SGHTA and CDR2 FQGNSA. The CDR3 region has the DNA TGTGCCAGCACCCAGGGCCCAGTGAACACTGAAGCTTTCTTT. Protein: CASTQGPVNTEAFF.

The gene calls are TRBV7-9 and TRBJ2-3; D call uncertain. The CDR3 extends over 15 amino acids. CDR1 and CDR2 from the germline V gene are SEHNR and FQNEAQ (reference sequence). The germline V and J ends were trimmed by 5 bases and 0 bases, with 12 bases remaining between them. The CDR3 DNA reads TGTGCCAGCAGCAAGCAAGCCACTAGCACAGATACGCAGTATTTT. Protein: CASSKQATSTDTQYF. Filled out from reference TRBV7-9 and TRBJ2-3, the complete variable domain reads DTGVSQNPRHKITKRGQNVTFRCDPISEHNRLYWYRQTLGQGPEFLTYFQNEAQLEKSRLLSDRFSAERPKGSFSTLEIQRTEQGDSAMYLCASSKQATSTDTQYFGPGTRLTVL.

This sequence joins TRBV7-3 and TRBJ2-1; perhaps TRBD1 as D (6 bases). The CDR3 length is 14 residues. The germline V gene encodes CDR1 SGHTA and CDR2 FQGTGA. Deletions cut 8 bases from V and 0 bases from J, with 11 bases between. This chain's CDR3 is CASGQGSSYNEQFF. DNA of the CDR3: TGTGCCAGCGGCCAGGGGAGCTCCTACAATGAGCAGTTCTTC.

V and J are TRBV19 and TRBJ1-1, with TRBD1 as a possible D gene (5 bases). The length of the CDR3 is 16 residues. V was trimmed by 3 bases and J by 5 bases, leaving 19 bases between them. CDR1 and CDR2 from the germline V gene are LNHDA and SQIVND (reference sequence). The CDR3 here is CASSMIGGRRGTEAFF. CDR3 in DNA: TGTGCCAGTAGTATGATCGGGGGACGGCGAGGGACTGAAGCTTTCTTT.

The gene calls are TRBV7-3 and TRBJ2-3; no clear D gene. Germline V gene data show CDR1 as SGHTA and CDR2 as FQGTGA. Trimming cost V 4 bases and J 1 base, with 6 bases left between them. The CDR3 spans 13 residues. In nucleotides, the CDR3 is TGTGCCAGCAGCTCCGTTCGCACAGATACGCAGTATTTT. It codes for CASSSVRTDTQYF.

The genes are TRBV4-1 and TRBJ2-2; TRBD2 matches at 11 bases. J lost 3 bases, V lost 0 bases, and 3 bases had no gene match. The CDR3 contains 17 residues. CDR1 is MGHRA and CDR2 is YSYEKL in the germline V gene. In nucleotides, the CDR3 is TGCGCCAGCAGCCAAGAAGTAGCGGGGGGGTACACCGGGGAGCTGTTTTTT. Its translation: CASSQEVAGGYTGELFF.

The V gene is TRBV5-6, the J gene TRBJ2-2; D gene ambiguous. The CDR3 runs 12 residues. Germline V gene data show CDR1 as SGHDT and CDR2 as YYEEEE. V lost 1 base to trimming and J lost 7 bases, with 5 bases between them. The CDR3 DNA follows: TGTGCCAGCAGCTTGTATTTCGGGGAGCTGTTTTTT. Translation gives CASSLYFGELFF.

This clone showed up just once. This chain uses TRBV7-2 with TRBJ1-1; D unresolved. The CDR3 is 13 residues long. Germline V gene lookup returns CDR1 SGHTA and CDR2 FQGNSA. The V and J ends lost 6 bases and 3 bases respectively, with 11 bases between them. The CDR3 DNA follows: TGTGCCAGCAGGTATCAGGTTGACACTGAAGCTTTCTTT. The encoded protein is CASRYQVDTEAFF.

Points on this clone: The identical CDR3 is also encoded by other nucleotide sequences in the sample. V and J are TRBV27 and TRBJ1-5; D may be TRBD1 (5 bases). This CDR3 region has 15 residues. Trimming pared 1 base from V and 0 bases from J, leaving 7 bases between. Germline V gives CDR1 MNHEY, CDR2 SMNVEV (reference sequence). In nucleotides, the CDR3 is TGTGCCAGCAGTTTATACAGGTATAGCAATCAGCCCCAGCATTTT. Protein product: CASSLYRYSNQPQHF.

This clone appeared a few times. The chain carries TRBV5-1 and TRBJ1-1; D may be TRBD1 (6 bases). The CDR3 is 13 amino acids. Trimming left V 7 bases short and J 5 bases short, with 15 bases between. Germline lookup yields CDR1 SGHRS and CDR2 YFSETQ. The CDR3 spells CASSLWGLTEAFF. In nucleotides, the CDR3 is TGCGCCAGCTCCCTATGGGGGCTGACTGAAGCTTTCTTT.

The chain carries TRBV5-1 and TRBJ2-7, with D possibly being TRBD2 (6 bases). The CDR3 is 13 amino acids. V was pared by 4 bases and J by 0 bases, with 8 bases between. Germline V gene data show CDR1 as SGHRS and CDR2 as YFSETQ. DNA of the CDR3: TGCGCCAGCAGCCAAGCGGGCTCCTACGAGCAGTACTTC. This sequence encodes CASSQAGSYEQYF.